This T cell receptor beta chain originates from a study of blood T cell repertoires in COVID-19. The repertoire was sequenced with immunoSEQ multiplex PCR; TCRdb's copy has only in-frame clones and lacks some. The profile shows 100,000 or so clones, more than 85% of them singletons. Germline V lookup: CDR1 LNHNV, CDR2 YYDKDF (reference sequence). The CDR3 runs to 12 residues. V lost 0 bases and J 7 bases, leaving 6 bases between the germline ends. The chain carries TRBV15 and TRBJ1-2; no reliable D call. Material for sequencing was peripheral blood. The TCR comes from a man aged 25 to 40 in a cohort sampled during active COVID-19. This CDR3 is CATSRDRVGYTF. Written as DNA, the CDR3 is TGTGCCACCAGCAGAGATCGCGTTGGCTACACCTTC.